This record concerns one T cell receptor beta chain sequence. This specimen includes other DNA sequences encoding the same CDR3. The CDR3 extends over 11 amino acids. Germline V CDR1 and CDR2: SGHDT, YYEEEE. The V end was cut by 0 bases, the J end by 7 bases, with 4 bases between. Profiling relied on immunoSEQ multiplex PCR, and the TCRdb table lists in-frame clones only, not all of them. The sample has tens of thousands of clones, about nine tenths seen once. These data belong to a study of technical replicates of blood from several donors. The sample taken for sequencing was T cells isolated from PBMCs. The origin of this receptor is a human donor in good health. The V call is TRBV5-6, the J call TRBJ1-1; D unclear. In DNA, the CDR3 is TGTGCCAGCAGCTTGGCAGGTGAAGCTTTCTTT. Its protein product is CASSLAGEAFF.